This entry lists 11 T cell receptor beta chains sequenced from one sample in a study of human T cells and chemical hapten exposure. Time point given: patch test 2, 6 weeks after DPC sensitization. Noted treatment: therapeutic diphenylcyclopropenone sensitization with weekly scalp DPC. TCRdb re-derived calls from the RACE reads in MiXCR, one entry per CDR3 protein. The table records 350,000 to 400,000 distinct CDR3 sequences, under 6.5% of them present only once. This sample comprised whole blood, obtained in connection with sensitization to the hapten diphenylcyclopropenone (DPC). Receptors were obtained from a woman between 18 and 30 years old with alopecia areata. Some clones in this sample may be carry-over from other donors' samples.

The genes are TRBV5-1 and TRBJ1-1; D not resolved. V lost 4 bases to trimming and J lost 3 bases, with 19 bases between them. Germline V CDR1 and CDR2: SGHRS, YFSETQ. The CDR3 is made up of 16 amino acids. CDR3 sequence: CASSARPVGSDTEAFF. As DNA, the CDR3 is TGCGCCAGCAGCGCCAGGCCAGTCGGGTCGGACACTGAAGCTTTCTTT.

The chain recombines TRBV7-2 with TRBJ1-1, with D unclear. Trimming shortened V by 1 base and J by 4 bases, and 10 bases separated the two germline ends. The CDR3 sequence is 14 residues long. The germline CDR1 and CDR2 sequences are SGHTA and FQGNSA. The CDR3 DNA reads as TGTGCCAGCAGCTTAGATAGGGCGGTCACTGAAGCTTTCTTT. It yields the protein CASSLDRAVTEAFF.

This clonotype has a handful of counts. The V call is TRBV9, the J call TRBJ2-7, with D maybe TRBD2 (6 bases). This CDR3 is built from 17 residues. V was pared by 4 bases and J by 2 bases, with 22 bases between. Germline CDR1 reads SGDLS; CDR2 reads YYNGEE. The CDR3 region has the DNA TGTGCCAGCAGCCCGACCCCCTTGACGGGGGTAACCTACGAGCAGTACTTC. Residues: CASSPTPLTGVTYEQYF.

This clonotype was detected ten times or more. The genes are TRBV4-2 and TRBJ1-5; D is undetermined. This CDR3 contains 16 residues. V was shortened by 0 bases and J by 5 bases, with 14 bases between the two germline ends. Germline V lookup: CDR1 LGHNA, CDR2 YNFKEQ. CDR3 nucleotides: TGTGCCAGCAGCCAAGACTTAAACACTAAGCATCAGCCCCAGCATTTT. Protein product: CASSQDLNTKHQPQHF.

This clonotype has a handful of counts. The chain joins TRBV11-3 to TRBJ2-7, with 8 positions matching TRBD2. V lost 1 base, J lost 2 bases, and 4 bases stayed unmatched. Germline lookup yields CDR1 SGHNT and CDR2 YENEEA. The CDR3 is 15 residues long. CDR3 in amino acids: CASSLAGGGTYEQYF. CDR3 DNA: TGTGCCAGCAGCTTAGCCGGCGGGGGGACCTACGAGCAGTACTTC.

This clonotype was seen more than once but under ten times. The chain is built from TRBV7-2 and TRBJ1-1; perhaps TRBD1 as D (6 bases). The CDR3 runs to 15 residues. CDR1 is SGHTA and CDR2 is FQGNSA in the germline V gene. Trimming took off 3 bases at V and 3 bases at J, with 14 bases between the two ends. The CDR3 DNA sequence: TGTGCCAGCAGCTTTTTGCCAGGACAGTACACTGAAGCTTTCTTT. This codes for CASSFLPGQYTEAFF.

This clonotype was counted between two and nine times. J is TRBJ2-1 and V is TRBV10-3; 10 positions match TRBD1. The CDR3 consists of 14 residues. Germline trimming cut 4 bases from V and 6 bases from J; bases unmatched to any gene: 3. Germline lookup yields CDR1 ENHRY and CDR2 SYGVKD. The CDR3 DNA reads as TGTGCCATCAGTGGACAGGGGGCTAGCAATGAGCAGTTCTTC. Its protein is CAISGQGASNEQFF.

This clonotype has more than one count but fewer than ten. The chain couples TRBV15 to TRBJ1-2, with a possible D match to TRBD1 (6 bases). The CDR3 loop spans 14 amino acids. CDR1 is LNHNV and CDR2 is YYDKDF in the germline V gene (reference sequence). V gave up 1 base and J gave up 6 bases, with 12 bases separating them. CDR3 region: CATSRGRTADGYTF. The CDR3 nucleotides read TGTGCCACCAGCAGAGGTCGGACAGCAGATGGCTACACCTTC.

The gene calls are TRBV4-2 and TRBJ2-6; 8 nucleotides line up with TRBD1. Germline V gene sequence: CDR1 LGHNA, CDR2 YNFKEQ. V was pared by 3 bases and J by 2 bases, with 15 bases of the junction left unmatched. The CDR3 runs 20 residues. The CDR3: CASSHAGTGIRAPGANVLTF. CDR3 in DNA: TGTGCCAGCAGCCACGCCGGGACAGGAATTCGGGCACCTGGGGCCAACGTCCTGACTTTC.

The genes are TRBV13 and TRBJ1-2, with 9 bases that match TRBD1. V was pared by 5 bases and J by 4 bases, with 5 bases of the junction left unmatched. The CDR3 is made up of 14 amino acids. From germline, CDR1 is PRHDT and CDR2 FYEKMQ (reference sequence). In nucleotides, the CDR3 is TGTGCCAGCAGCATCCAACAGGGGGCCTATGGCTACACCTTC. Its translation is CASSIQQGAYGYTF.

At least ten counts were recorded for this clonotype. The chain uses TRBV12-3 or TRBV12-4 and TRBJ2-5, with D possibly being TRBD1 or TRBD2 (6 bases each). The ends were cut back, 7 bases at V and 5 bases at J, with 20 bases in the middle. The CDR3 length is 15 residues. CDR3 amino acids: CASNSPLQGLETQYF. CDR3 DNA sequence: TGTGCCAGCAACTCCCCTCTACAGGGACTGGAGACCCAGTACTTC.